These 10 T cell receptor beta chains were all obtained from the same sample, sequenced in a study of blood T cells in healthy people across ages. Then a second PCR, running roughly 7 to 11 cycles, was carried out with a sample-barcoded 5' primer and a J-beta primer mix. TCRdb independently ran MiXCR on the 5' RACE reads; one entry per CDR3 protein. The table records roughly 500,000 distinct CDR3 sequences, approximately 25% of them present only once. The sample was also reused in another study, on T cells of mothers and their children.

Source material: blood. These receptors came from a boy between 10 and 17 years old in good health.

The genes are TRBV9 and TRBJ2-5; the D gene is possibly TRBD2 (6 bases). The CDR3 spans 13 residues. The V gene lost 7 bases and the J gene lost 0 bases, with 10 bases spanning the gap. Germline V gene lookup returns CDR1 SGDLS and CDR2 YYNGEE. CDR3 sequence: CASAGPHQETQYF. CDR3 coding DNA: TGTGCCAGCGCGGGACCCCACCAAGAGACCCAGTACTTC.

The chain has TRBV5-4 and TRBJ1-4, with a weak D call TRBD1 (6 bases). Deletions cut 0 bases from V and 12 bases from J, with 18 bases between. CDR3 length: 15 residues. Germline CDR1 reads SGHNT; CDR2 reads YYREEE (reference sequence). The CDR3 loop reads CASSLEGTRGLELFF. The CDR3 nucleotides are TGTGCCAGCAGCTTGGAGGGGACAAGGGGCCTCGAACTGTTTTTT. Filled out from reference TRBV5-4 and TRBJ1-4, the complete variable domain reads ETGVTQSPTHLIKTRGQQVTLRCSSQSGHNTVSWYQQALGQGPQFIFQYYREEENGRGNFPPRFSGLQFPNYSSELNVNALELDDSALYLCASSLEGTRGLELFFGSGTQLSVL.

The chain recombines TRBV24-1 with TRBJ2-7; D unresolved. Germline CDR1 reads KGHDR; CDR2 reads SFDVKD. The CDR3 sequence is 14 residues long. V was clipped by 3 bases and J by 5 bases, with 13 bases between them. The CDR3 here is CATSDTALGDEQYF. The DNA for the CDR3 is TGTGCCACCAGTGATACGGCTCTTGGGGACGAGCAGTACTTC.

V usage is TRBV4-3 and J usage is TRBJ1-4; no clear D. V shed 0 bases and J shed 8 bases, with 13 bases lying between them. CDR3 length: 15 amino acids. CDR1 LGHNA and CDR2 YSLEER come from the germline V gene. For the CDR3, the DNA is TGCGCCAGCAGCCAAGAATGGAGGGAATGGGAAAAACTGTTTTTT. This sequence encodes CASSQEWREWEKLFF.

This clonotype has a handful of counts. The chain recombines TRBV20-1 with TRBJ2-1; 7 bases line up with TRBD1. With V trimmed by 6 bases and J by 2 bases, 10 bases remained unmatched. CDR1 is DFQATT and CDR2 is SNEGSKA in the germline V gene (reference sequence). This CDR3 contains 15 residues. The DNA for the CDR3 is TGCAGTGCCTCCGGACAGGAGAACACCTACAATGAGCAGTTCTTC. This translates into CSASGQENTYNEQFF.

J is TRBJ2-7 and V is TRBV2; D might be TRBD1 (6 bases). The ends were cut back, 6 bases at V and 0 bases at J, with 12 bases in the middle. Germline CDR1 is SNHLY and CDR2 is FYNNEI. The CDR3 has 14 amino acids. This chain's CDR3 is CASRGQGYSYEQYF. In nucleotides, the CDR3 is TGTGCCAGCAGAGGGCAGGGGTACTCCTACGAGCAGTACTTC.

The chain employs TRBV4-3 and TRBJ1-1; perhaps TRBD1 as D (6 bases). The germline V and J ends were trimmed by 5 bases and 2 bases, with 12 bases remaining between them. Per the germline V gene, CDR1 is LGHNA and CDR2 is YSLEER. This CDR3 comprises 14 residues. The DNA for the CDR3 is TGCGCCAGCAGCTATTACAGGGTTAACACTGAAGCTTTCTTT. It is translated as CASSYYRVNTEAFF.

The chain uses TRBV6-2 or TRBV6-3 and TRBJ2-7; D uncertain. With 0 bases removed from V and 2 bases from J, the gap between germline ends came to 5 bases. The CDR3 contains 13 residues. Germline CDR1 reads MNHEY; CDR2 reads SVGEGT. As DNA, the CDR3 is TGTGCCAGCAGTTACTCAGTTACCTACGAGCAGTACTTC. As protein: CASSYSVTYEQYF.

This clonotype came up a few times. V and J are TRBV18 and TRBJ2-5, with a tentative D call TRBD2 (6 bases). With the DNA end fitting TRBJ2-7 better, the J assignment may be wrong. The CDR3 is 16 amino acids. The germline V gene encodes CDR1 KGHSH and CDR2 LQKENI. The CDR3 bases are TGTGCCAGCTCACCACCTCGCGGGGTCGGGACCTACGAGCAGTACTTC. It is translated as CASSPPRGVGTYEQYF.

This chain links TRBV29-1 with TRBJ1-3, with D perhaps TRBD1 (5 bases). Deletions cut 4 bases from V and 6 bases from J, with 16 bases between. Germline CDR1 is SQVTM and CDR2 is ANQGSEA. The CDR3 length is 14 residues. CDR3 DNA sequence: TGCAGCGTTGCCTGGCCCAGGGCTGAAAACACCATATATTTT. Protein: CSVAWPRAENTIYF.